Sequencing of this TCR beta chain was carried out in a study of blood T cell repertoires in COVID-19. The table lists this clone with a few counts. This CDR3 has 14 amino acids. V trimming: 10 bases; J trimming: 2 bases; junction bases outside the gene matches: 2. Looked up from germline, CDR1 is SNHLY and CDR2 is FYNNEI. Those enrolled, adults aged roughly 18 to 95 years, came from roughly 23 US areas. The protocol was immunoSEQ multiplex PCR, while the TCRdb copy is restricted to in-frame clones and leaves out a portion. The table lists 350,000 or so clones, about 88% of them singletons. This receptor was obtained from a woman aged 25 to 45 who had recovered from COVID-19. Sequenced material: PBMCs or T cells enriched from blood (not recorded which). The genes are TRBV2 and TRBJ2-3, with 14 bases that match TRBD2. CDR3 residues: CATGLAGATDTQYF. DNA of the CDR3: TGTGCCACGGGACTAGCGGGGGCCACAGATACGCAGTATTTT. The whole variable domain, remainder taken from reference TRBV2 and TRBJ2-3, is EPEVTQTPSHQVTQMGQEVILRCVPISNHLYFYWYRQILGQKVEFLVSFYNNEISEKSEIFDDQFSVERPDGSNFTLKIRSTKLEDSAMYFCATGLAGATDTQYFGPGTRLTVL.